The clone carrying this T cell receptor beta chain has a single count. Researchers divided each subset's genomic DNA evenly across several immunoSEQ plates. The repertoire was sequenced with immunoSEQ multiplex PCR; TCRdb's copy has only in-frame clones and lacks some. The data hold over a million clones, with approximately 98% observed a single time. These data belong to a study of shared clonotypes between healthy human individuals. The receptor was isolated from a man aged 25-45 years in good health. Sequenced: naive CD4+ T cells sorted from blood. Subset of the sample: CD45RA+ positively selected.

The CDR3 here is CAILDPYNEQFF. CDR3 nucleotides: TGTGCCATTTTGGACCCTTACAATGAGCAGTTCTTC. V is TRBV10-3 and J is TRBJ2-1; no firm D call. The germline V and J ends were trimmed by 9 bases and 4 bases, with 10 bases remaining between them. This CDR3 region has 12 residues. Germline V lookup: CDR1 ENHRY, CDR2 SYGVKD.